This TCR beta chain was found in a study of Tregs in tolerant kidney transplant recipients. Study-level findings and limits: Expanding Tregs on activated donor B cells appeared to best identify donor-specific TCRbeta clones.

The CDR3 length is 12 residues. From germline, CDR1 is MNHNS and CDR2 SASEGT. V lost 4 bases, J lost 6 bases, and 8 bases lay in between. This table comes from immunoSEQ multiplex PCR, and its TCRdb copy is limited to in-frame clones, with some not included. The sample lists 95,000 or so clones; approximately 93% were seen once. Points on this clone: The target antigen is unknown.

Mixed chimerism was transient after nonmyeloablative marrow transplants from related graft donors. This TCR derives from a human patient who received a combined kidney and bone marrow transplant. The T cells may partly be graft donor cells. Sample: CD4+ T cells from blood (PBMCs), taken 12 months after the transplant. The chain recombines TRBV6-1 with TRBJ2-3, with D tentatively TRBD1 (5 bases). As DNA, the CDR3 is TGTGCCAGCAGTGGTAAGGGGGATACGCAGTATTTT. This translates into CASSGKGDTQYF.